The clone carrying this T cell receptor beta chain has more than one count but fewer than ten. Its antigen is still unknown. TCRdb used MiXCR to reprocess the RT-PCR reads, holding one entry per CDR3 protein. This sample has more than 400,000 distinct CDR3 sequences, with under 8.5% found just once. The data stem from a study of response to subunit inactivated influenza vaccine. Germline CDR1 LGHDT, CDR2 YNNKEL (reference sequence). The CDR3 loop spans 17 amino acids. V was cut by 4 bases and J by 4 bases, with 22 bases left in between. General study results and limits: That few new T cells are recruited by each seasonal influenza vaccination was the authors' suggestion.

The TCR comes from a man aged 45-69 years who received an inactivated influenza vaccine. This chain connects TRBV3-1 to TRBJ2-5; possible D gene TRBD2, 6 bases. Sample: PBMCs from blood, taken roughly 24 months after vaccination. CDR3 nucleotide sequence: TGTGCCAGCAGCCGGAGATTCCCGGGGGTATCCCCAGAGACCCAGTACTTC. Translation gives CASSRRFPGVSPETQYF.